A single sample is the source of the 5 T cell receptor beta chains below, sequenced in a study of T cell changes during pregnancy in multiple sclerosis (dated 2019 in TCRdb). The library was made by the immunoSEQ multiplex PCR assay. In its TCRdb copy, this immuneACCESS table keeps in-frame sequences only and misses some clones. Where compared with another copy, unresolved V genes explain less than half of these, and the others have no known cause. The sample table shows approximately 83,000 clones, and about 93% are seen once. The ten largest clones take up roughly 4.5% of the sample. Sequenced material: peripheral blood, taken in the first trimester of pregnancy. Receptor source: a female donor with multiple sclerosis, enrolled in a pregnancy study.

V gene TRBV29-1 combines with J gene TRBJ2-3; 8 positions match TRBD2. J was trimmed by 3 bases and V by 3 bases; bases with no gene match: 8. This CDR3 is built from 15 residues. Germline loops: CDR1 SQVTM, CDR2 ANQGSEA. In nucleotides, the CDR3 is TGCAGCGTTGAGCTCCGACTAGCGAAGACAGATACGCAGTATTTT. It codes for CSVELRLAKTDTQYF.

V and J are TRBV6-4 and TRBJ1-5; D is perhaps TRBD1 (5 bases). The germline gives CDR1 MRHNA, CDR2 SNTAGT. The germline V and J ends were trimmed by 3 bases and 3 bases, with 9 bases remaining between them. The CDR3 covers 14 residues. CDR3: CASSETGDNQPQHF. The DNA for the CDR3 is TGTGCCAGCAGTGAAACAGGCGACAATCAGCCCCAGCATTTT.

The chain recombines TRBV27 with TRBJ2-7; the match to TRBD2 covers 7 bases. Germline CDR1 MNHEY, CDR2 SMNVEV (reference sequence). V trimming: 5 bases; J trimming: 5 bases; junction bases outside the gene matches: 15. This CDR3 has 16 residues. The CDR3 region has the DNA TGTGCCAGCAGTCCTCACCCCAGCGGGGCTTCCGACGAGCAGTACTTC. The encoded protein is CASSPHPSGASDEQYF.

Turning to this clone: In the same sample, other DNA sequences code for this CDR3. The genes are TRBV29-1 and TRBJ2-2; 7 bases are a match to TRBD1. Germline V gene lookup returns CDR1 SQVTM and CDR2 ANQGSEA. The CDR3 runs to 13 residues. V trimming: 4 bases; J trimming: 3 bases; junction bases outside the gene matches: 2. The CDR3 DNA reads TGCAGCGTTGGGACAGGAGACACCGGGGAGCTGTTTTTT. Translated, it gives CSVGTGDTGELFF.

The J gene is TRBJ1-2, the V gene TRBV21-1; the table's D gene call, TRBD1, was not cross checked with the DNA. TRBV21-1 is reported as a pseudogene. The CDR3 has 15 residues. Here the CDR3 reads CASSQDSLSAYGYTF. DNA of the CDR3: TGTGCCAGCAGCCAGGACAGCCTATCTGCCTATGGCTACACCTTC.